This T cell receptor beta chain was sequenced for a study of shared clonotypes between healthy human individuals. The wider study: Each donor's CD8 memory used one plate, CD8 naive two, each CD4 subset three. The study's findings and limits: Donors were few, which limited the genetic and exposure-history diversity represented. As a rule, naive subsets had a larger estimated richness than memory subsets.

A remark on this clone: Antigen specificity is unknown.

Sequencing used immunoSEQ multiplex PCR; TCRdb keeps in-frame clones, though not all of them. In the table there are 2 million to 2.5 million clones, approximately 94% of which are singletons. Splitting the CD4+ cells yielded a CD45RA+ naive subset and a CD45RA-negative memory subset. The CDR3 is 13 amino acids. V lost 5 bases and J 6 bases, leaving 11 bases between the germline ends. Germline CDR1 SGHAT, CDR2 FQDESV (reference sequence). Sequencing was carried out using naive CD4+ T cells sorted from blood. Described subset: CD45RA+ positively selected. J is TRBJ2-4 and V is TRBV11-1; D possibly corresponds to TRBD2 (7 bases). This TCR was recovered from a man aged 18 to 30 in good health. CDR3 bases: TGTGCCAGCAGCCCGGGGGGCAGAAACATTCAGTACTTC. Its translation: CASSPGGRNIQYF.